This T cell receptor beta chain was captured by sequencing in a study of blood T cells in healthy people across ages. This clonotype showed up just a few times. Sample-barcoded 5' priming and a J-beta primer mix drove a second PCR of roughly 6 to 12 cycles. TCRdb re-called the 5' RACE reads with MiXCR, one entry per CDR3 protein. The sample carries approximately 580,000 distinct CDR3 sequences, 24% recorded once. Trimming stripped 3 bases from V and 4 bases from J, with 13 bases between. The CDR3 totals 14 residues. Germline V gene lookup returns CDR1 SEHNR and CDR2 FQNEAQ (reference sequence). The same data also went into a second study, on T cells of mothers and their children.

V is TRBV7-9 and J is TRBJ2-7; D call uncertain. The sequencing sample was made of blood. The receptor was isolated from a boy between 10 and 17 years old in good health. The CDR3 loop reads CASSFSLSIYEQYF. The CDR3, as DNA: TGTGCCAGCAGCTTTTCTCTCTCCATTTACGAGCAGTACTTC.